These T cell receptor beta chains were read from a single sample in a study of T-cell memory formation after mild COVID-19. TCRdb re-called the 5' RACE reads with MiXCR, one entry per CDR3 protein. The table includes about 320,000 distinct CDR3 sequences, roughly 13% detected once. The sequenced sample consisted of PBMCs or a T cell subset sorted from them (not recorded which). These receptors all stem from a young man who had mild COVID-19 (a few samples of this study predate the infection). Cell type and time point are not known. CDR3s include the opening cysteine and the closing phenylalanine or tryptophan. The D gene is left open where the match is weak. The listing skips clone size in some rows; elsewhere it reads once, few, many or a size class.

j_call | clone_size | d_call | v_call | cdr3_aa | cdr3_nt
TRBJ1-2 | . | TRBD1 | TRBV6-6 | CAAGGGRNYGYTF | TGTGCCGCAGGGGGGGGGCGTAACTATGGCTACACCTTC
TRBJ2-2 | few | . | TRBV3-1 | CASGHRDYTGELFF | TGTGCCAGCGGCCACAGGGACTACACCGGGGAGCTGTTTTTT
TRBJ2-2 | . | . | TRBV20-1 | CSARGTGELFF | TGCAGTGCTAGGGGCACCGGGGAGCTGTTTTTT
TRBJ2-4 | . | . | TRBV5-1 | CASSLGVRNIQYF | TGCGCCAGCAGCTTGGGAGTACGTAACATTCAGTACTTC
TRBJ1-3 | few | . | TRBV7-2 | CASSGHPSGNTIYF | TGTGCCAGCAGCGGACACCCCTCTGGAAACACCATATATTTT
TRBJ1-1 | . | . | TRBV4-1 | CASSPRDWNTEAFF | TGCGCCAGCAGCCCCCGGGACTGGAACACTGAAGCTTTCTTT
TRBJ2-3 | few | . | TRBV4-2 | CASSSRDVPPGTQYF | TGTGCCAGCAGCTCCCGGGACGTCCCGCCGGGGACGCAGTATTTT
TRBJ1-6 | few | . | TRBV2 | CASSTRGASSPLHF | TGTGCCAGCAGTACTCGGGGGGCGAGTTCACCCCTCCACTTT
TRBJ2-1 | few | TRBD2 | TRBV11-1 | CASSLALSGSSYNEQFF | TGTGCCAGCAGCTTAGCGCTAAGCGGGAGCTCCTACAATGAGCAGTTCTTC
TRBJ2-7 | few | TRBD2 | TRBV5-5 | CASAGTSSYEQYF | TGTGCCAGCGCCGGGACTAGCTCCTACGAGCAGTACTTC
TRBJ2-3 | few | TRBD1 | TRBV7-2 | CASSFGTGGTQYF | TGTGCCAGCAGCTTCGGGACAGGTGGCACGCAGTATTTT
TRBJ2-7 | few | . | TRBV6-6 | CASSYSFESSYEQYF | TGTGCCAGCAGTTACTCGTTTGAGAGCTCCTACGAGCAGTACTTC
TRBJ2-3 | few | . | TRBV7-9 | CASSLAITTGPSTDTQYF | TGTGCCAGCAGCTTAGCGATCACAACAGGTCCTAGCACAGATACGCAGTATTTT
TRBJ2-7 | . | . | TRBV3-1 | CASSQDLGAPYEQYF | TGTGCCAGCAGCCAAGATCTCGGGGCCCCCTACGAGCAGTACTTC
TRBJ1-1 | . | . | TRBV6-5 | CASSQHGEAFF | TGTGCCAGCAGCCAACACGGTGAAGCTTTCTTT
TRBJ1-2 | . | . | TRBV7-6 | CASSYGHNYGYTF | TGTGCCAGCAGCTACGGACACAACTATGGCTACACCTTC
TRBJ1-2 | . | TRBD1 | TRBV20-1 | CSATFTGDGYTF | TGCAGTGCTACCTTTACAGGGGACGGCTACACCTTC
TRBJ2-1 | many | TRBD2 | TRBV27 | CASSLSVPSGYLYNEQFF | TGTGCCAGCAGTTTATCGGTGCCTAGCGGATATCTATACAATGAGCAGTTCTTC
TRBJ1-1 | few | . | TRBV20-1 | CSAREPTGNTEAFF | TGCAGTGCTAGAGAGCCGACAGGTAACACTGAAGCTTTCTTT
TRBJ1-5 | . | . | TRBV12-3/TRBV12-4 | CASSWTGSNQPQHF | TGTGCCAGCAGCTGGACGGGGAGCAATCAGCCCCAGCATTTT
TRBJ1-2 | . | . | TRBV6-2/TRBV6-3 | CASRRRTLNEMGYTF | TGTGCCAGCCGACGACGTACCTTAAATGAGATGGGCTACACCTTC
TRBJ2-5 | . | TRBD2 | TRBV2 | CASGWTSGEETQYF | TGTGCCAGCGGGTGGACTAGCGGGGAAGAGACCCAGTACTTC
TRBJ1-6 | . | TRBD1 | TRBV5-6 | CASSPPQGAQGRSPLHF | TGTGCCAGCAGCCCACCTCAGGGGGCGCAAGGCCGTTCACCCCTCCACTTT
TRBJ1-5 | . | TRBD1 | TRBV28 | CASRTQGQPQHF | TGTGCCAGCAGGACACAGGGGCAGCCCCAGCATTTT
TRBJ1-3 | once | . | TRBV5-1 | CASSSPVGNTIYF | TGCGCCAGCAGCTCCCCTGTGGGAAACACCATATATTTT
TRBJ2-4 | . | TRBD2 | TRBV20-1 | CSATGLGKNIQYF | TGCAGTGCAACGGGACTAGGGAAAAACATTCAGTACTTC
TRBJ2-7 | few | . | TRBV12-3/TRBV12-4 | CASSLQDYEQYF | TGTGCCAGCAGTTTACAGGACTACGAGCAGTACTTC
TRBJ2-1 | few | . | TRBV5-6 | CASSLRWTPEQFF | TGTGCCAGCAGCTTAAGATGGACCCCCGAGCAGTTCTTC
TRBJ2-7 | many | TRBD2 | TRBV7-2 | CASSLAPSAGGLYEQYF | TGTGCCAGCAGCTTAGCCCCTTCAGCGGGGGGGCTGTACGAGCAGTACTTC
TRBJ2-5 | . | . | TRBV28 | CASSFDETQYF | TGTGCCAGCAGTTTTGACGAGACCCAGTACTTC
TRBJ2-3 | . | . | TRBV3-1 | CASSAPRRTDTQYF | TGTGCCAGCAGCGCCCCGCGGCGCACAGATACGCAGTATTTT
TRBJ2-1 | few | . | TRBV5-1 | CASSFPGEQFF | TGCGCCAGCAGCTTTCCGGGAGAGCAGTTCTTC
TRBJ1-2 | . | TRBD1 | TRBV6-2/TRBV6-3 | CASSYSWRTGANYGYTF | TGTGCCAGCAGTTACTCGTGGAGAACAGGGGCTAACTATGGCTACACCTTC
TRBJ2-3 | few | . | TRBV5-1 | CASSPQGNTDTQYF | TGCGCCAGCAGCCCGCAGGGGAACACAGATACGCAGTATTTT
TRBJ1-6 | . | . | TRBV20-1 | CSARRPAGTSYNSPLHF | TGCAGTGCTAGGCGACCCGCTGGAACATCCTATAATTCACCCCTCCACTTT
TRBJ2-7 | . | . | TRBV18 | CASSPRIRSYEQYF | TGTGCCAGCTCACCCAGGATCCGCTCCTACGAGCAGTACTTC
TRBJ2-1 | few | TRBD2 | TRBV12-3/TRBV12-4 | CASSLASGGRDEQFF | TGTGCCAGCAGTTTGGCTAGCGGGGGGAGGGATGAGCAGTTCTTC
TRBJ2-1 | few | . | TRBV11-2 | CASSSADTGFINEQFF | TGTGCCAGCAGCTCGGCCGACACAGGGTTTATCAATGAGCAGTTCTTC